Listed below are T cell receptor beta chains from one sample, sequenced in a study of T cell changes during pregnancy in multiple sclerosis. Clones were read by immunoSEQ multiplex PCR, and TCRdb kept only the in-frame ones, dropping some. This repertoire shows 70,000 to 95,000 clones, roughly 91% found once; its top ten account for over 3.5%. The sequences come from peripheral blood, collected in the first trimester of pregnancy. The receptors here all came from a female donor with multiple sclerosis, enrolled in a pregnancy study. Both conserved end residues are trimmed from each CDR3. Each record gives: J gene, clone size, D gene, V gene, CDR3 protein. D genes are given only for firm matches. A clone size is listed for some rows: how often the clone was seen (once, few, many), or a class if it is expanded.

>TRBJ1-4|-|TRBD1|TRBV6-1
ASSERGGTNEKLF
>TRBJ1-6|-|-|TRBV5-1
ASSLERINSDNSPLH
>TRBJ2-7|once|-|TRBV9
ASSAGTATYEQY
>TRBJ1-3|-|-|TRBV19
ASRGVNGNTIY
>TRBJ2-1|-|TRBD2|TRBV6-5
ASSYGGGVSEQF
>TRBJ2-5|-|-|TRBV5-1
ASSQMALQETQY
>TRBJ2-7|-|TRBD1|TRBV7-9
ASSLRDRAYEQY
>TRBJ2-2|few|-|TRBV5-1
ASSLPGGYTGELF
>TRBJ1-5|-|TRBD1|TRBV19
ASRDRVGQPQH
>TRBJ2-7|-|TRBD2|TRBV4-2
ASSQDGPSGGPPSSYEQY
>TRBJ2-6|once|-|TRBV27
ASSFFAGTSGANVLT
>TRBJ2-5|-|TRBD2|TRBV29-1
SVVPGGAEETQY
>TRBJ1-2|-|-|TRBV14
ASSYLDYGYT
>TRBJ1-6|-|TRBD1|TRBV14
ASSWDRGESPLH
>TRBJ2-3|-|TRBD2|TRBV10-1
ASSGTSGGTDTQY
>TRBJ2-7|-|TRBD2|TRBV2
ASRPPSGHEQY